The entry that follows covers one T cell receptor (beta chain) sequence. This entry belongs to a study of OX40 agonist ivuxolimab in advanced cancers. Study background: In this trial design, patients received ivuxolimab intravenously at 0.01 to 10 mg/kg every 2 weeks. Those enrolled were 80% to 85% male, with a mean age of 60 years and ages from roughly 20 to 85.

TCRdb keeps only in-frame clones here, not all; method: immunoSEQ multiplex PCR. The sample shows over 80,000 clones, roughly 90% of them seen only once. The ends lost 5 bases at V and 3 bases at J; junction bases unmatched: 4. This CDR3 has 15 residues. Germline CDR1 GTSNPN, CDR2 SVGIG (reference sequence). The rearrangement uses TRBV30 and TRBJ2-3; 14 nucleotides align to TRBD2. This receptor was taken from an adult with an advanced solid tumor such as melanoma, head and neck, liver or kidney cancer. The sample here was CD4+ or CD8+ T cells sorted from blood, taken in a trial of the OX40 agonist ivuxolimab. CDR3 region: CAWRWTSGRTDTQYF. CDR3 sequence (DNA): TGTGCCTGGCGTTGGACTAGCGGGAGGACAGATACGCAGTATTTT.